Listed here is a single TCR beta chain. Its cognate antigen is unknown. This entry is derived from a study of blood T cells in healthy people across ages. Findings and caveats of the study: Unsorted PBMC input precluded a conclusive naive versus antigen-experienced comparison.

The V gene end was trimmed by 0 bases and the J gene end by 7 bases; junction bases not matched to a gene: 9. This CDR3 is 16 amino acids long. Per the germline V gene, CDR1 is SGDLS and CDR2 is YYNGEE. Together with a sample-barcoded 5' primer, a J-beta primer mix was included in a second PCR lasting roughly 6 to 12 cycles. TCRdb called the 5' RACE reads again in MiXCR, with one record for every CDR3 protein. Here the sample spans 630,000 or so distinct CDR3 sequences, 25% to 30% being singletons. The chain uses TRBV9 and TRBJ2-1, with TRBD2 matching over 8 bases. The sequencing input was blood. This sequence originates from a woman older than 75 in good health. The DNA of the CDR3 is TGTGCCAGCAGCGTAGCGTCGGGAGGGCGCTTGAATGAGCAGTTCTTC. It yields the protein CASSVASGGRLNEQFF.